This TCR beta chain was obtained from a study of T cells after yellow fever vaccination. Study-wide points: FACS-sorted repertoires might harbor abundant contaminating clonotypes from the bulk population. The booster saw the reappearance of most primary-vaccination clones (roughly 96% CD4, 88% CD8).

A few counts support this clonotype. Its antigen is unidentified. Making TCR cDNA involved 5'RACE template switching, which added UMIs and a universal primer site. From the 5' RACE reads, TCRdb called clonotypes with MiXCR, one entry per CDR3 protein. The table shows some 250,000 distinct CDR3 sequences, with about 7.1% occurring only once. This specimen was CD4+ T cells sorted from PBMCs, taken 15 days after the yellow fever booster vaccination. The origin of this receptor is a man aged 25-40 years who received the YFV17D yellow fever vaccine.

The CDR3 here is CASSFSGQGIHGELFF. Here the CDR3 DNA reads TGTGCCAGTAGTTTTTCGGGACAGGGGATTCACGGGGAGCTGTTTTTT. The chain combines TRBV19 with TRBJ2-2; 10 nucleotides align to TRBD1. The ends lost 5 bases at V and 7 bases at J; junction bases unmatched: 10. This CDR3 is built from 16 residues. Per germline, CDR1 LNHDA and CDR2 SQIVND (reference sequence).